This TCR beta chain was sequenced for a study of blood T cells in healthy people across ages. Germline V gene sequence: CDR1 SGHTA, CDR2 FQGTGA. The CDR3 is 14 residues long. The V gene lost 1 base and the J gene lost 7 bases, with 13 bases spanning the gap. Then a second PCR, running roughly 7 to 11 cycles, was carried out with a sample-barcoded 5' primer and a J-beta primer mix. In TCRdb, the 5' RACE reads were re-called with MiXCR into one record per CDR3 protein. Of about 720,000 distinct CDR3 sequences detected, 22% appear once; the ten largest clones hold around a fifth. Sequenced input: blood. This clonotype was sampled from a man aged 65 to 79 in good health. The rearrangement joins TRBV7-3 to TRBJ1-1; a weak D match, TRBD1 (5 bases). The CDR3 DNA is TGTGCCAGCAGCTTAATGCCCGCCGACAGTGAAGCTTTCTTT. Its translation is CASSLMPADSEAFF.